This T cell receptor beta chain was sequenced for a study of patients and donors after allogeneic stem cell transplantation (dated by TCRdb to the early 2020s). There are 18 amino acids in the CDR3, from cysteine to phenylalanine inclusive. CDR3 DNA only is kept here, 54 bases in frame from base 1. For CDR1 and CDR2, the germline V gene lists SGHTA and FQGNSA. V loses 4 bases at its end and J loses 2 bases; junction bases beyond the gene matches: 9. About this clonotype: There is no known antigen for this receptor. No much larger clone is present one base from it, and per-base qualities are unavailable.

Receptor amplification or capture employed RT-PCR. Data came from a NextSeq 550. TCRdb reprocessing: public reads trimmed at Q25 with fastp, clones called with MiXCR, in-frame beta chains kept. Here each entry gathers all rows of one CDR3 protein and keeps the most common genes and DNA. For this sample the table gives approximately 31,000 distinct CDR3 sequences, of which 30% to 40% were detected only once. The ten biggest clones cover less than 85% of the sample. Material: blood, either unsorted or a sorted T cell fraction (not recorded which). The chain couples TRBV7-2 to TRBJ2-5; 14 bases in between match TRBD2. The sequence was obtained from a human donor who was either an allogeneic HSCT recipient or a stem cell or donor lymphocyte infusion donor (not recorded which). It is not recorded whose cells these are; they may come from a transplant donor. The DNA is as follows: TGTGCCAGCAGCTGGGGACTAGCGGGAGAAAGGAGGCAAGAGACCCAGTACTTC. Its protein reads: CASSWGLAGERRQETQYF. Outside the CDR3, residues come from the reference TRBV7-2 and TRBJ2-5 proteins, so the full variable domain is: GAGVSQSPSNKVTEKGKDVELRCDPISGHTALYWYRQSLGQGLEFLIYFQGNSAPDKSGLPSDRFSAERTGGSVSTLTIQRTQQEDSAVYLCASSWGLAGERRQETQYFGPGTRLLVL.